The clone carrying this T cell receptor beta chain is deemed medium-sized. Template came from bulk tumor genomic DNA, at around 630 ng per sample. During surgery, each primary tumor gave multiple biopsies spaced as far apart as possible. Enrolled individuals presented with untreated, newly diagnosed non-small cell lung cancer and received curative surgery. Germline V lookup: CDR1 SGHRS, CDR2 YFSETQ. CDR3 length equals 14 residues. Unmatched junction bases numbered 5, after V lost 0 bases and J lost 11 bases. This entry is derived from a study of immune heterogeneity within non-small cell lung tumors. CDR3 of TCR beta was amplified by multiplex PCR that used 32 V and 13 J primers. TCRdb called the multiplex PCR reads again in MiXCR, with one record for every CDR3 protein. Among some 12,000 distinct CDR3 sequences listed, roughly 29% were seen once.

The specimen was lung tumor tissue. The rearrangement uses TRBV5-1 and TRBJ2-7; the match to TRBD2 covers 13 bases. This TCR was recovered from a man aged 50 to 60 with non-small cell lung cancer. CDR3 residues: CASSLETSGRREYF. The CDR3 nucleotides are TGCGCCAGCAGCTTGGAGACTAGCGGGAGGAGGGAGTACTTC.